The clone carrying this T cell receptor (beta chain) came up many times. Antigen: not known. Between the trimmed V and J ends, which lost 0 bases and 7 bases, there was a span of 13 bases. The CDR3 is 15 amino acids. CDR1 and CDR2 from the germline V gene are LNHDA and SQIVND (reference sequence). The sample originates from a study of early T cells in non-severe SARS-CoV-2 infection. Points from the study as a whole: Using VDJdb, the matching emphasized anti-spike CD8 responses while missing private and CD4 specificities.

Tagging with unique molecular identifiers was applied to individual cDNA molecules. Using its own MiXCR run on the 5' RACE reads, TCRdb lists one record per CDR3 protein. The sample carries some 34,000 distinct CDR3 sequences, 8.5% to 10% recorded once. The rearrangement links TRBV19 to TRBJ2-1; D is perhaps TRBD2 (7 bases). The TCR originated in an adult who was a healthcare worker with PCR-confirmed SARS-CoV-2 infection or an uninfected control (not recorded which). Sequences were obtained from whole blood. In nucleotides, the CDR3 is TGTGCCAGTAGTATAGAAACGGGGGGCGGTAATGAGCAGTTCTTC. It yields the protein CASSIETGGGNEQFF.